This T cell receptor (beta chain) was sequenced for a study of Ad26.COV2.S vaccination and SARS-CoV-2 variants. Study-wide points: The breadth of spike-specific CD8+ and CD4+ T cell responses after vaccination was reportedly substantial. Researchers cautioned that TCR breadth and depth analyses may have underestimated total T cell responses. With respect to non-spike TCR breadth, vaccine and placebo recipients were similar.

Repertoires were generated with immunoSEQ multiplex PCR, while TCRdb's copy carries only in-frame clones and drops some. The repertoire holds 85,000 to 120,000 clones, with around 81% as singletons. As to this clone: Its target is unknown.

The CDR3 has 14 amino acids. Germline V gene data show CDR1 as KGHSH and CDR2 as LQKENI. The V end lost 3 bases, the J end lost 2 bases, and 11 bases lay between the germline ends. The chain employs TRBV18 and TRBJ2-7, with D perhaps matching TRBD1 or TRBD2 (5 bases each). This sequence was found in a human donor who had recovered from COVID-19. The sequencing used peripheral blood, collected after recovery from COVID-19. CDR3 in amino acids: CASSPGREPYEQYF. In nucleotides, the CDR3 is TGTGCCAGCTCACCGGGCAGGGAGCCCTACGAGCAGTACTTC.